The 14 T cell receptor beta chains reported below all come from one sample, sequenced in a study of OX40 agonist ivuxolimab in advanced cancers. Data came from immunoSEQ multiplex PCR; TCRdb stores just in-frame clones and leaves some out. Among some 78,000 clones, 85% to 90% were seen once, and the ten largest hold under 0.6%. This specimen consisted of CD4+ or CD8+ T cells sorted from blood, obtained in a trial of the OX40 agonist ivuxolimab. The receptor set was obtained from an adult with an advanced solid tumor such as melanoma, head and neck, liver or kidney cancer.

The CDR3 nucleotides are TGTGCCAGCAGTTTGGGCACTGAAGCTTTCTTT. It is translated as CASSLGTEAFF. This sequence joins TRBV28 and TRBJ1-1; D unresolved. There are 11 residues in the CDR3. The V gene lost 3 bases and the J gene lost 4 bases, with 3 bases spanning the gap. CDR1 is MDHEN and CDR2 is SYDVKM in the germline V gene.

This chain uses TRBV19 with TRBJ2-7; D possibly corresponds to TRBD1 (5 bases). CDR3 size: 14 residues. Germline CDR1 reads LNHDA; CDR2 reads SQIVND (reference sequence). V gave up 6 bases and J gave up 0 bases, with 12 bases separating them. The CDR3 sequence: CASSRTLSSYEQYF. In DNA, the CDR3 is TGTGCCAGTAGCAGGACACTAAGCTCCTACGAGCAGTACTTC.

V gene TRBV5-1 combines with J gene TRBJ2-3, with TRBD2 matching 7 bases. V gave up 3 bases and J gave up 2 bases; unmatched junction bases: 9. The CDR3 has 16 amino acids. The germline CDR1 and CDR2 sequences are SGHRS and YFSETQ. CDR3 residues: CASSSSPGGYTDTQYF. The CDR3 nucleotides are TGCGCCAGCAGCTCGAGCCCCGGGGGGTACACAGATACGCAGTATTTT.

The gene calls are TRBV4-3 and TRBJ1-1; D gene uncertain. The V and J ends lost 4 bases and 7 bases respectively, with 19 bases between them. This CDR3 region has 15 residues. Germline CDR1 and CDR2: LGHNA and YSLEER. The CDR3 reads CASSRIGGQANEAFF. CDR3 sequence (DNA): TGCGCCAGCAGCCGGATCGGTGGGCAGGCCAATGAAGCTTTCTTT.

In DNA form, the CDR3 reads TGCGCCAGCAGCCAAAACCCCGCCGGTGCAGGGAATGAAGCTTTCTTT. This gives the protein CASSQNPAGAGNEAFF. This rearrangement joins TRBV5-1 to TRBJ1-1; possibly TRBD1 for D (5 bases). CDR3 length: 16 amino acids. Germline assignment: CDR1 SGHRS and CDR2 YFSETQ. V was cut by 4 bases and J by 7 bases, with 23 bases left in between.

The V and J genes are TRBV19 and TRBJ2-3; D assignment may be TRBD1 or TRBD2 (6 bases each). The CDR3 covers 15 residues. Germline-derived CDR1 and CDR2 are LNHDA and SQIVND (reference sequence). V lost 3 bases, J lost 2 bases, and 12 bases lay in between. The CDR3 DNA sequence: TGTGCCAGTAGTATCCGGGGGCCTGACACAGATACGCAGTATTTT. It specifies CASSIRGPDTDTQYF.

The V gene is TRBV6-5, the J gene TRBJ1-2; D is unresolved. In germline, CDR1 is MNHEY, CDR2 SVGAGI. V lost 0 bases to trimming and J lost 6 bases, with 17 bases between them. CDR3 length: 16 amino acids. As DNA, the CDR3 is TGTGCCAGCAGTTACTCCATGTCCTTCGGTAAACATGGCTACACCTTC. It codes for CASSYSMSFGKHGYTF.

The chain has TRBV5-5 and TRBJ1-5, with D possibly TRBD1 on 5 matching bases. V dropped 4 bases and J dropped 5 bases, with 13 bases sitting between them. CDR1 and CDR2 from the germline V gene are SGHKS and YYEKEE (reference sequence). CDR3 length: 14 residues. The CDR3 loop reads CASSVTDSYQPQHF. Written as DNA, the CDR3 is TGTGCCAGCAGCGTTACTGACAGTTATCAGCCCCAGCATTTT.

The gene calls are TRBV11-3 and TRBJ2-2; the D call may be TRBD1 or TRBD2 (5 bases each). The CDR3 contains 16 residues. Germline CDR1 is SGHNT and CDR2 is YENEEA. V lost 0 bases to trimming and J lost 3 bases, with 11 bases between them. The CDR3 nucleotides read TGTGCCAGCAGCTTAGACCCGGGACCTTACACCGGGGAGCTGTTTTTT. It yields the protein CASSLDPGPYTGELFF.

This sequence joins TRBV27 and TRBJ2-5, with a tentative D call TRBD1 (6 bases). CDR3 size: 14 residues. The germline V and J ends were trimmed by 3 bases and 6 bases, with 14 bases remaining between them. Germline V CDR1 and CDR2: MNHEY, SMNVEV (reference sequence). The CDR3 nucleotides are TGTGCCAGCAGTTTGGGGGCGTGGGAAAAGACCCAGTACTTC. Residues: CASSLGAWEKTQYF.

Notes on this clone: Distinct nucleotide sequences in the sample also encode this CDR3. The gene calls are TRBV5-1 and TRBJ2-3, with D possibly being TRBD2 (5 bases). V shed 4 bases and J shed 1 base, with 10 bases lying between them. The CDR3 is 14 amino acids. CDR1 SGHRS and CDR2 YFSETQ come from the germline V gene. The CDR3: CASSTSGGTDTQYF. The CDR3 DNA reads TGCGCCAGCAGCACTAGTGGGGGCACAGATACGCAGTATTTT.

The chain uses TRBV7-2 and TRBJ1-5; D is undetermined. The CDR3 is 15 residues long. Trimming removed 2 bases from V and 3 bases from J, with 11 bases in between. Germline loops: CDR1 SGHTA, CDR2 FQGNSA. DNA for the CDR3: TGTGCCAGCAGCTTAAGTCCAGGCCACAATCAGCCCCAGCATTTT. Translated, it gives CASSLSPGHNQPQHF.

The CDR3 protein is CAISESLQTGELFF. Here the CDR3 DNA reads TGTGCCATCAGTGAGTCACTGCAAACCGGGGAGCTGTTTTTT. This chain links TRBV10-3 with TRBJ2-2; no clear D. This CDR3 is built from 14 residues. The germline gives CDR1 ENHRY, CDR2 SYGVKD. Trimming cost V 0 bases and J 5 bases, with 7 bases left between them.

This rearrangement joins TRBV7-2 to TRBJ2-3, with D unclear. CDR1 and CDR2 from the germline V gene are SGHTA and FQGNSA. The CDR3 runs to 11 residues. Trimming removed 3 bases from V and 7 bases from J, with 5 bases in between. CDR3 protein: CASSFGYTQYF. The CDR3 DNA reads TGTGCCAGCAGCTTCGGCTATACGCAGTATTTT.